The TCR beta chain described here comes from a study of type 1 regulatory T cells. Turning to the study itself: T-allo10 is a Tr1-enriched, alloantigen-specific CD4 T cell product made in vitro.

Germline-derived CDR1 and CDR2 are SQVTM and ANQGSEA. CDR3 size: 13 residues. The graft donor-derived T-allo10 cells reportedly recognize host alloantigens, are anergic, and suppress alloantigen-specifically. This clonotype was counted a few times. Antigen unknown. MiXCR was run by TCRdb on the reads, yielding one entry per CDR3 protein. The sample lists around 69,000 distinct CDR3 sequences; roughly 60% were seen once. The receptor was isolated from a human donor in good health. The V call is TRBV29-1, the J call TRBJ1-3, with D uncertain. Sample: cultured T cells, either the whole culture or a sorted T cell fraction (not recorded which). Regarding subset: Tr1-enriched cell product generated in vitro against host alloantigens. The DNA for the CDR3 is TGCACAGCGGCAGCAAACTCTGGAAACACCATATATTTT. It is translated as CTAAANSGNTIYF.